The text below deals with one TCR beta chain. The entry originates in a study of shared clonotypes between healthy human individuals. TCRdb keeps only in-frame clones here, not all; method: immunoSEQ multiplex PCR. The sample consists of around 1.5 million clones, 95% to 99% of them appearing once. Trimming removed 4 bases from V and 10 bases from J; junction bases left unmatched: 8. The CDR3 consists of 13 residues. CDR1 and CDR2 from the germline V gene are SGHNT and YYREEE (reference sequence). V is TRBV5-4 and J is TRBJ2-1, with TRBD1 matching 7 bases. The TCR originated in a man between 25 and 39 years old in good health. The sample consisted of naive CD4+ T cells sorted from blood. Regarding subset: CD45RA+ positively selected. For the CDR3, the DNA is TGTGCCAGCAGCCACAGGGGCCCGGGGGAGCAGTTCTTC. Residues: CASSHRGPGEQFF.